This record looks at one T cell receptor (beta chain) sequence and its context. CDR1 is SGHRS, CDR2 YFSETQ, per germline. V was clipped by 0 bases and J by 7 bases, with 5 bases between them. The CDR3 totals 11 residues. Repertoires were generated with immunoSEQ multiplex PCR, while TCRdb's copy carries only in-frame clones and drops some. The sample includes about 300,000 clones, around 92% seen only once; the top ten take nearly 6.5%. The source of the sample is a study of blood T cell repertoires in COVID-19. This receptor was taken from a man younger than 35 who had recovered from COVID-19. Sequenced input: peripheral blood. V usage is TRBV5-1 and J usage is TRBJ2-7; D is unclear. CDR3 amino acids: CASSLGPEQYF. The CDR3 DNA follows: TGCGCCAGCAGCTTGGGTCCGGAGCAGTACTTC.